Presented here are 18 T cell receptor beta chains from one specimen sequenced in a study of shared clonotypes between healthy human individuals. The method was immunoSEQ multiplex PCR; TCRdb's version includes in-frame clones alone and lacks a portion of them. The repertoire holds approximately 500,000 clones, less than 96% seen once, with under 0.06% in the top ten. Sequencing was performed on naive CD4+ T cells sorted from blood. Subset described: CD45RA+ positively selected. Receptors were obtained from a woman aged 25 to 39 in good health.

In this sample, this clone turned up once. The chain has TRBV10-2 and TRBJ2-5, with TRBD2 matching 12 bases. The ends lost 6 bases at V and 5 bases at J; junction bases unmatched: 4. The CDR3 sequence is 14 residues long. Germline V CDR1 and CDR2: WSHSY, SAAADI. CDR3 residues: CASRLAGGGETQYF. CDR3 DNA sequence: TGCGCCAGCAGACTAGCGGGAGGAGGGGAGACCCAGTACTTC.

This chain uses TRBV28 with TRBJ1-2, with D uncertain. Germline CDR1 and CDR2: MDHEN and SYDVKM. The CDR3 totals 11 residues. V gave up 4 bases and J gave up 5 bases, with 5 bases separating them. Here the CDR3 reads CASSSPYGYTF. In DNA form, the CDR3 reads TGTGCCAGCAGTTCCCCTTATGGCTACACCTTC.

The chain has TRBV11-3 and TRBJ2-3; perhaps D is TRBD1 or TRBD2 (6 bases each). The germline V gene has CDR1 SGHNT and CDR2 YENEEA. The length of the CDR3 is 12 residues. The V and J ends lost 8 bases and 4 bases respectively, with 10 bases between them. The DNA of the CDR3 is TGTGCCAGCGAGGGGGACTCAGATACGCAGTATTTT. Amino acids: CASEGDSDTQYF.

This chain uses TRBV6-5 with TRBJ2-3; D is uncertain. The V end was cut by 3 bases, the J end by 5 bases, with 9 bases between. Germline values: CDR1 MNHEY, CDR2 SVGAGI. The CDR3 loop spans 13 amino acids. The CDR3 spells CASSYGALDTQYF. For the CDR3, the DNA is TGTGCCAGCAGTTATGGAGCTCTAGATACGCAGTATTTT.

The rearrangement joins TRBV19 to TRBJ2-1, with 14 bases aligning to TRBD2. Trimming took 9 bases from V and 13 from J; bases not matched to a gene: 11. The CDR3 extends over 14 amino acids. Germline CDR1 reads LNHDA; CDR2 reads SQIVND (reference sequence). CDR3 sequence: CASAGLAGGVGQFF. CDR3 coding DNA: TGTGCCAGCGCCGGACTAGCGGGAGGTGTGGGACAGTTCTTC.

The chain has TRBV28 and TRBJ2-4; D call uncertain. This CDR3 comprises 11 residues. Trimming took 2 bases from V and 8 from J, leaving 4 bases between them. CDR1 and CDR2 (germline): MDHEN, SYDVKM. The CDR3 spells CASSLGYIQYF. In DNA form, the CDR3 reads TGTGCCAGCAGTTTAGGTTACATTCAGTACTTC.

This chain connects TRBV11-2 to TRBJ2-7; tentatively, D is TRBD1 or TRBD2 (5 bases each). Looked up from germline, CDR1 is SGHAT and CDR2 is FQNNGV. Trimming stripped 6 bases from V and 1 base from J, with 10 bases between. The CDR3 extends over 13 amino acids. In DNA form, the CDR3 reads TGTGCCAGCAGAGGGACGGATTCCTACGAGCAGTACTTC. Amino acids: CASRGTDSYEQYF.

V and J are TRBV18 and TRBJ1-2, with D unclear. CDR1 and CDR2 from the germline V gene are KGHSH and LQKENI. The CDR3 spans 15 residues. V lost 2 bases and J 7 bases, leaving 17 bases between the germline ends. In nucleotides, the CDR3 is TGTGCCAGCTCACCATCTTCCGGCTGGGTCGCTGGCTACACCTTC. It is translated as CASSPSSGWVAGYTF. Combining the CDR3 with reference TRBV18 and TRBJ1-2 gives the whole variable domain NAGVMQNPRHLVRRRGQEARLRCSPMKGHSHVYWYRQLPEEGLKFMVYLQKENIIDESGMPKERFSAEFPKEGPSILRIQQVVRGDSAAYFCASSPSSGWVAGYTFGSGTRLTVV.

V usage is TRBV10-3 and J usage is TRBJ2-7; a possible D gene is TRBD2 (6 bases). Per germline, CDR1 ENHRY and CDR2 SYGVKD. With 10 bases removed from V and 4 bases from J, the gap between germline ends came to 17 bases. The CDR3 is 13 residues long. The CDR3 reads CATNAISGYEQYF. In DNA, the CDR3 is TGTGCCACGAATGCTATCAGCGGGTACGAGCAGTACTTC.

The V call is TRBV2, the J call TRBJ2-1, with D tentatively TRBD1 (6 bases). The CDR3 totals 13 residues. Per germline, CDR1 SNHLY and CDR2 FYNNEI. The V end lost 7 bases, the J end lost 4 bases, and 11 bases lay between the germline ends. This chain's CDR3 is CASTGDLYNEQFF. The CDR3 DNA reads as TGTGCCAGCACAGGGGACCTATACAATGAGCAGTTCTTC.

The rearrangement uses TRBV18 and TRBJ1-5; 7 bases are shared with TRBD1. Germline V gene sequence: CDR1 KGHSH, CDR2 LQKENI. With 2 bases clipped from V and 4 bases from J, the junction kept 5 bases outside the gene matches. CDR3 size: 15 residues. Here the CDR3 reads CASSPVRQGNQPQHF. The CDR3 nucleotides read TGTGCCAGCTCACCAGTCCGACAGGGTAATCAGCCCCAGCATTTT.

The chain has TRBV2 and TRBJ1-2; possibly TRBD1 for D (6 bases). The V end lost 1 base, the J end lost 7 bases, and 13 bases lay between the germline ends. The CDR3 is made up of 14 amino acids. Germline V gene data show CDR1 as SNHLY and CDR2 as FYNNEI. The CDR3 here is CASSEEGGGFGYTF. The CDR3 bases are TGTGCCAGCAGTGAAGAGGGGGGCGGTTTTGGCTACACCTTC.

The chain uses TRBV9 and TRBJ1-3; D is uncertain. There are 14 residues in the CDR3. Trimming cost V 4 bases and J 6 bases, with 14 bases left between them. CDR1 is SGDLS and CDR2 is YYNGEE in the germline V gene. The CDR3 sequence: CASSPQFGENTIYF. CDR3 coding DNA: TGTGCCAGCAGCCCCCAGTTTGGGGAAAACACCATATATTTT. Full variable domain (rest looked up from reference TRBV9 and TRBJ1-3): DSGVTQTPKHLITATGQRVTLRCSPRSGDLSVYWYQQSLDQGLQFLIQYYNGEERAKGNILERFSAQQFPDLHSELNLSSLELGDSALYFCASSPQFGENTIYFGEGSWLTVV.

The chain has TRBV7-9 and TRBJ2-7; D is possibly TRBD2 (5 bases). Per the germline V gene, CDR1 is SEHNR and CDR2 is FQNEAQ (reference sequence). V was trimmed by 5 bases and J by 1 base, leaving 15 bases between them. CDR3 size: 15 residues. Here the CDR3 reads CASSQADIGSYEQYF. In DNA, the CDR3 is TGTGCCAGCAGCCAAGCGGATATAGGGTCCTACGAGCAGTACTTC.

This chain connects TRBV15 to TRBJ2-1; 7 bases match TRBD2. V lost 0 bases and J lost 4; bases outside the gene matches: 6. The V gene's germline CDR1 is LNHNV and CDR2 YYDKDF (reference sequence). There are 16 residues in the CDR3. The CDR3 region has the DNA TGTGCCACCAGCAGAGAGAGCGGGAAAATTTACAATGAGCAGTTCTTC. Protein product: CATSRESGKIYNEQFF.

The V gene is TRBV7-8, the J gene TRBJ1-1, with a weak D call TRBD1 (6 bases). The germline gives CDR1 SGHVS, CDR2 FQNEAQ. The CDR3 runs 20 residues. V dropped 3 bases and J dropped 3 bases, with 29 bases sitting between them. The CDR3 spells CASSFSPTRHNRAYDTEAFF. DNA of the CDR3: TGTGCCAGCAGCTTCAGCCCAACACGCCACAACAGGGCTTATGACACTGAAGCTTTCTTT.

This chain links TRBV11-1 with TRBJ2-7, with 8 bases lining up with TRBD2. This CDR3 is 14 amino acids long. Losses at the gene ends were 4 bases for V and 6 bases for J; bases not matched to a gene: 8. The germline V gene encodes CDR1 SGHAT and CDR2 FQDESV (reference sequence). Written as DNA, the CDR3 is TGTGCCAGCAGCTACGGGACTAGTTCGTTCGAGCAGTACTTC. Translation gives CASSYGTSSFEQYF.

The J gene is TRBJ2-2, the V gene TRBV6-6; no reliable D call. CDR1 MNHNY and CDR2 SVGAGI come from the germline V gene (reference sequence). V was cut by 5 bases and J by 4 bases, with 11 bases left in between. The CDR3 totals 14 residues. The CDR3 DNA follows: TGTGCCAGCAGTCGTGTGACGAGCACCGGGGAGCTGTTTTTT. It codes for CASSRVTSTGELFF.